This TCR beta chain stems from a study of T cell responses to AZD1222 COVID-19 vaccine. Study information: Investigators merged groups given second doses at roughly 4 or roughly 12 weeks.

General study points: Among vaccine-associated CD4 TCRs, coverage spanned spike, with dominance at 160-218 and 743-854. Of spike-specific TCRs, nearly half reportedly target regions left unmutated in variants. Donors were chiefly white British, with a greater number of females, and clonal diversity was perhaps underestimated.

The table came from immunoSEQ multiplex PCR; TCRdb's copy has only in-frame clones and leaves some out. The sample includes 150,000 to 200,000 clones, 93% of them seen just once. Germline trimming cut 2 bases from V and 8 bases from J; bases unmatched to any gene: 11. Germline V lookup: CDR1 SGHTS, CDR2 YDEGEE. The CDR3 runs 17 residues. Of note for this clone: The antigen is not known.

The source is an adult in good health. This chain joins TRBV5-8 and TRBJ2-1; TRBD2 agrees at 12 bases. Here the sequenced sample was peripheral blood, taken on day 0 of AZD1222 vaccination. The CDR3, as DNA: TGTGCCAGCAGCTTTACCTCAACTAGCGGGAGGCTCTATGAGCAGTTCTTC. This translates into CASSFTSTSGRLYEQFF.